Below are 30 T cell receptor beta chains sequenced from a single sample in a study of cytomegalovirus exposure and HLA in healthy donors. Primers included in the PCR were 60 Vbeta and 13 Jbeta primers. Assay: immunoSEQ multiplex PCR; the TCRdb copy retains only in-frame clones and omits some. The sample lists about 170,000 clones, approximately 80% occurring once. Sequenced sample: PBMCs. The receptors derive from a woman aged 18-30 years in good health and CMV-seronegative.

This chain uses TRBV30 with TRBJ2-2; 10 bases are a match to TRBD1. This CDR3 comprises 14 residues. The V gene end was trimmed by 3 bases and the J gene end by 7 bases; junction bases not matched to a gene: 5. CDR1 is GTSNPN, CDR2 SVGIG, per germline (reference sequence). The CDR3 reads CAWRRQGADGELFF. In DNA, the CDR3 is TGTGCCTGGAGGAGACAGGGGGCTGACGGGGAGCTGTTTTTT.

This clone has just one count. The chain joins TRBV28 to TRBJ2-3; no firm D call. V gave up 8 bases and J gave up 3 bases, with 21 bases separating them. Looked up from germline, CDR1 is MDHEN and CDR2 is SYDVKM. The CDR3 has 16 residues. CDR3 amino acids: CASQPPMFSGTDTQYF. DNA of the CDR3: TGTGCCAGCCAGCCCCCCATGTTTTCGGGTACAGATACGCAGTATTTT.

CDR3 DNA: TGTGCCAGCAGTTTGTCGGGACCTCCCGGGAGTTCACCCCTCCACTTT. It translates to CASSLSGPPGSSPLHF. V usage is TRBV27 and J usage is TRBJ1-6, with TRBD1 as a possible D gene (5 bases). V lost 3 bases and J lost 9, with 18 bases in between. Germline V CDR1 and CDR2: MNHEY, SMNVEV (reference sequence). The CDR3 length is 16 residues.

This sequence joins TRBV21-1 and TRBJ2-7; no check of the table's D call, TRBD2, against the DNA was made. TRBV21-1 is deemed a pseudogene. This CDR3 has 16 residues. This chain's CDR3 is CASSKTEREATYEQYF. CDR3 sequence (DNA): TGTGCCAGCAGCAAGACCGAGCGGGAGGCAACCTACGAGCAGTACTTC.

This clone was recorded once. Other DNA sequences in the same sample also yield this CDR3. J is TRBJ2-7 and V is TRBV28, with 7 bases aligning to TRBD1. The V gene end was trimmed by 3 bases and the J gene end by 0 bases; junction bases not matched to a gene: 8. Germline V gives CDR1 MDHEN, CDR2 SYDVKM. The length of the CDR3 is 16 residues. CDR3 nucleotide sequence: TGTGCCAGCAGTTTCCTAACAGGGGAAAGCTCCTACGAGCAGTACTTC. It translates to CASSFLTGESSYEQYF.

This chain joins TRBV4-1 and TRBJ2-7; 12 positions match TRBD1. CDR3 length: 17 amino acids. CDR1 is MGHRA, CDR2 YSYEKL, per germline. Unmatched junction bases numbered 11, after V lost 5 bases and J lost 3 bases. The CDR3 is CASSEGGDRGLHYEQYF. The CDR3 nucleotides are TGCGCCAGCAGCGAGGGGGGGGACAGGGGGCTCCACTACGAGCAGTACTTC.

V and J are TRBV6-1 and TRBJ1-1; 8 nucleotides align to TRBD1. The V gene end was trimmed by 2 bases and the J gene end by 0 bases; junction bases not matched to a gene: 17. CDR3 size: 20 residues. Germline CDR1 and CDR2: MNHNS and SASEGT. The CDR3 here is CASSEPRQGRGGLVNTEAFF. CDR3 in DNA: TGTGCCAGCAGTGAACCCCGACAGGGGAGGGGGGGATTGGTGAACACTGAAGCTTTCTTT.

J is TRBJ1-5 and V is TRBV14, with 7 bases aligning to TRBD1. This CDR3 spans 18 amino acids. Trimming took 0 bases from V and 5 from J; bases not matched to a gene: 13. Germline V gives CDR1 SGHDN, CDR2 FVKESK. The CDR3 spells CASSQDPTGLGWDQPQHF. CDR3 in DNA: TGTGCCAGCAGCCAAGACCCGACAGGGCTGGGATGGGATCAGCCCCAGCATTTT.

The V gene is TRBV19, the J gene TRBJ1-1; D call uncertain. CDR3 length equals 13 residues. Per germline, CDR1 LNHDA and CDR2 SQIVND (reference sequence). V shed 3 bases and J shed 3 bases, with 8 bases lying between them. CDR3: CASSIARDTEAFF. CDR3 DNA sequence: TGTGCCAGTAGTATTGCCCGGGACACTGAAGCTTTCTTT.

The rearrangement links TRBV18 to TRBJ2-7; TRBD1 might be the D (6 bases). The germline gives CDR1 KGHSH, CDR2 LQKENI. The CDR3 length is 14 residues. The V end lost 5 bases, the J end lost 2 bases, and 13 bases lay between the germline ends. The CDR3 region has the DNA TGTGCCAGCTCAGTCCAGGGGTCAACCTACGAGCAGTACTTC. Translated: CASSVQGSTYEQYF.

The CDR3 sequence is CASSSDGTYEQYF. The DNA for the CDR3 is TGTGCCAGCAGCTCTGACGGGACCTACGAGCAGTACTTC. J is TRBJ2-7 and V is TRBV7-9; perhaps TRBD2 as D (5 bases). V dropped 4 bases and J dropped 2 bases, with 9 bases sitting between them. Germline CDR1 and CDR2: SEHNR and FQNEAQ (reference sequence). This CDR3 contains 13 residues.

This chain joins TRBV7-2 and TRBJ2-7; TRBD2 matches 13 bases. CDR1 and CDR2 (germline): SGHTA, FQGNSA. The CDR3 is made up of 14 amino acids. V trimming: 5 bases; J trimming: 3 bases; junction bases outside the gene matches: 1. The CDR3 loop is CASSRTSGSYEQYF. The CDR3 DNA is TGTGCCAGCAGCCGGACTAGCGGGAGCTACGAGCAGTACTTC.

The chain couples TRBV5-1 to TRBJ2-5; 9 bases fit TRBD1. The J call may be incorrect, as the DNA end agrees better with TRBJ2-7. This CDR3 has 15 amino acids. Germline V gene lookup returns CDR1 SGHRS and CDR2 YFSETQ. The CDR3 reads CASSLGTGDLYEQYF. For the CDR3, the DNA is TGCGCCAGCAGCTTGGGGACAGGGGATCTCTACGAGCAGTACTTC.

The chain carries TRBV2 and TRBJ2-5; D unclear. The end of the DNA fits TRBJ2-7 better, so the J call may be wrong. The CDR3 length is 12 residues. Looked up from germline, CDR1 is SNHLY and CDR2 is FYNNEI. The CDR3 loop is CASSVNSYEQYF. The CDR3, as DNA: TGTGCCAGCAGTGTGAACTCCTACGAGCAGTACTTC.

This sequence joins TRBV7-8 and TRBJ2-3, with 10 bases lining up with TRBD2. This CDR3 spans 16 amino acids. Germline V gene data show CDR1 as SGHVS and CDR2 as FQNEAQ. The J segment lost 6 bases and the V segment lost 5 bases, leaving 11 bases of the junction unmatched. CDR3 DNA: TGTGCCAGCAGCCCACTAGCGGGACGTCCGGGGGATACGCAGTATTTT. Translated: CASSPLAGRPGDTQYF.

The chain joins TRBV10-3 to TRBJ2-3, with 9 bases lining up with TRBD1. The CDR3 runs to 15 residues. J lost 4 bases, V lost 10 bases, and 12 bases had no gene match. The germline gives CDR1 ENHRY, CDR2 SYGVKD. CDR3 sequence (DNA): TGTGCCACCTTTAAGTCGGGACAGGGATCAGATACGCAGTATTTT. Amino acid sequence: CATFKSGQGSDTQYF.

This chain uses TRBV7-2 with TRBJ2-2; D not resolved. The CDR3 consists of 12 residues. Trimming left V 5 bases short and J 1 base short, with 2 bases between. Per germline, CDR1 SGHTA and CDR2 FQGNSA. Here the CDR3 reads CASSRNTGELFF. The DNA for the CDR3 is TGTGCCAGCAGCCGGAACACCGGGGAGCTGTTTTTT.

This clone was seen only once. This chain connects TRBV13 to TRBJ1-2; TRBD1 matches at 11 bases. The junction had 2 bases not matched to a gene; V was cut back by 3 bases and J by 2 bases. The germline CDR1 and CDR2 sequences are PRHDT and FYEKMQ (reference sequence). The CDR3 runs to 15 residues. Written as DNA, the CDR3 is TGTGCCAGCAGCTTGGGGACAGGGGGGAACTATGGCTACACCTTC. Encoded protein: CASSLGTGGNYGYTF.

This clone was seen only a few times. CDR3 sequence: CASSPRGGETEAFF. CDR3 sequence (DNA): TGTGCCAGCAGCCCGCGGGGGGGCGAGACTGAAGCTTTCTTT. The chain joins TRBV2 to TRBJ1-1; TRBD1 is a possible D gene (6 bases). Trimming removed 6 bases at V and 5 bases at J, with 16 bases between. CDR3 size: 14 residues. Germline V gene sequence: CDR1 SNHLY, CDR2 FYNNEI.

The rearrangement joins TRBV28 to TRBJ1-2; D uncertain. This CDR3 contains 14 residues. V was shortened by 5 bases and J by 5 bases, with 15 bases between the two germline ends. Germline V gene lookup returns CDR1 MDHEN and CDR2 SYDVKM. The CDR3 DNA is TGTGCCAGCAGTATAGGTAGCCTTGGGTATGGCTACACCTTC. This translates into CASSIGSLGYGYTF.

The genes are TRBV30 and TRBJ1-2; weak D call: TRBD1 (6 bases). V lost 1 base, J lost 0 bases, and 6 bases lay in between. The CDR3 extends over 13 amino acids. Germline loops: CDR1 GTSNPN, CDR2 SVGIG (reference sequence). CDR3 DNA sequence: TGTGCCTGGAGTGGGACAGCTAACTATGGCTACACCTTC. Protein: CAWSGTANYGYTF.

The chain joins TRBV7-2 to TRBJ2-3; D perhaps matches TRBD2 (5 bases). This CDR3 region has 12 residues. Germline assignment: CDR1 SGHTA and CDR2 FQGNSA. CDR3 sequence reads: CATGIRTDTQYF. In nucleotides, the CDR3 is TGTGCAACCGGGATCCGCACAGATACGCAGTATTTT.

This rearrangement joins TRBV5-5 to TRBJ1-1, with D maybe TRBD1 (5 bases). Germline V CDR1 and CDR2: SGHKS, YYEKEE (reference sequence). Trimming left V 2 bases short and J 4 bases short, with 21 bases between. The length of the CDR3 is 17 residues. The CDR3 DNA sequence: TGTGCCAGCAGCTTTCGTTTAGTTATCACAGGACGCACTGAAGCTTTCTTT. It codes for CASSFRLVITGRTEAFF.

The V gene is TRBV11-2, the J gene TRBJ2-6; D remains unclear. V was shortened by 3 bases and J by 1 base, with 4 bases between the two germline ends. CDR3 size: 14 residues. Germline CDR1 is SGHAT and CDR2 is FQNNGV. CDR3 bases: TGTGCCAGCAGCTTCCATTCTGGGGCCAACGTCCTGACTTTC. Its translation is CASSFHSGANVLTF.

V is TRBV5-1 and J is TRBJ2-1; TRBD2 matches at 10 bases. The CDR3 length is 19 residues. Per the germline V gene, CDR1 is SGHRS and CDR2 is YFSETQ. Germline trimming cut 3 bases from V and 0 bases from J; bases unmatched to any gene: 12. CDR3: CASSYPRTSGLSSYNEQFF. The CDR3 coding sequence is TGCGCCAGCAGCTACCCTCGGACTAGCGGCTTGAGCTCCTACAATGAGCAGTTCTTC.

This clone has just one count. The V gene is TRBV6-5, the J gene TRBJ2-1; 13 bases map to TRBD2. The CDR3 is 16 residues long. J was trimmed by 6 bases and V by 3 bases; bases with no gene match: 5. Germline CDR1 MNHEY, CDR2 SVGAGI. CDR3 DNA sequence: TGTGCCAGCAGTTATCCCGGGACTAGCGGGATCAATGAGCAGTTCTTC. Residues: CASSYPGTSGINEQFF.

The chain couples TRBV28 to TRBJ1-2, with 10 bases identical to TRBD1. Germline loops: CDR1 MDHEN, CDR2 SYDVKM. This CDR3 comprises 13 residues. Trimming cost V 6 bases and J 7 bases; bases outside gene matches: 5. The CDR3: CASRDRGLRGYTF. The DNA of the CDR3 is TGTGCCAGCAGAGACAGGGGGCTTCGTGGCTACACCTTC.

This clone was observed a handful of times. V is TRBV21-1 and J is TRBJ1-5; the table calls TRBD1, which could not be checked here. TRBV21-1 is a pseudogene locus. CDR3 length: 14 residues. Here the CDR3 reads CASTEGQGNQPQHF. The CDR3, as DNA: TGTGCCAGCACCGAGGGACAGGGAAACCAGCCCCAGCATTTT.

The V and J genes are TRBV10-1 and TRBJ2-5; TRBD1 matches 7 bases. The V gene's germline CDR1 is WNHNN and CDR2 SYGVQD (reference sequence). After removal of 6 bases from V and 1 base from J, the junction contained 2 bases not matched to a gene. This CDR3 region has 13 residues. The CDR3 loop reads CASRTGIQETQYF. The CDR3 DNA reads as TGCGCCAGCAGGACAGGGATCCAAGAGACCCAGTACTTC.

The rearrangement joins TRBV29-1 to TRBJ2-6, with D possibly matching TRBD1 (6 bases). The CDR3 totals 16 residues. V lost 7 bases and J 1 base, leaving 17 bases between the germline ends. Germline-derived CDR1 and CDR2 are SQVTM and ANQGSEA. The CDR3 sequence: CSGRDKSLSGANVLTF. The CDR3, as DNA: TGCAGCGGCCGGGACAAAAGCTTATCTGGGGCCAACGTCCTGACTTTC. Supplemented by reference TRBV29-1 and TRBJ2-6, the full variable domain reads SAVISQKPSRDICQRGTSLTIQCQVDSQVTMMFWYRQQPGQSLTLIATANQGSEATYESGFVIDKFPISRPNLTFSTLTVSNMSPEDSSIYLCSGRDKSLSGANVLTFGAGSRLTVL.